The clone carrying this T cell receptor (beta chain) has more than one count but fewer than ten. The antigen is undetermined. This sample was taken from a study of vaccination effects on CD4 cells after COVID-19. Study-wide background: The median interval between the second dose and post-vaccine sampling was 72 days.

Scientists isolated CD4+ T cells after a roughly 10-day culture period ended. The cohort was immunized with two doses of either the BNT162b2 or mRNA-1273 vaccine. Prior SARS-CoV-2 infection was absent in the vaccine recipients, as shown by negative nucleocapsid antibodies. Cultures got half-medium changes with IL-2 on days 3 and 7. Produced via immunoSEQ multiplex PCR; TCRdb's table is partial and in-frame only. The data show roughly 40,000 clones, around 73% seen once. The CDR3 spans 17 residues. Germline V gene data show CDR1 as LNHDA and CDR2 as SQIVND (reference sequence). The ends lost 10 bases at V and 7 bases at J; junction bases unmatched: 16.

The sequences come from CD4+ T cells from PBMCs cultured without peptide, collected after COVID-19 vaccination. The receptor comes from a human donor who received a COVID-19 vaccine. The V gene is TRBV19, the J gene TRBJ1-6, with 10 bases that match TRBD1. CDR3 protein: CATNRDRGWQLNSPLHF. The CDR3 DNA follows: TGTGCCACCAACCGGGACAGGGGATGGCAGTTGAATTCACCCCTCCACTTT.